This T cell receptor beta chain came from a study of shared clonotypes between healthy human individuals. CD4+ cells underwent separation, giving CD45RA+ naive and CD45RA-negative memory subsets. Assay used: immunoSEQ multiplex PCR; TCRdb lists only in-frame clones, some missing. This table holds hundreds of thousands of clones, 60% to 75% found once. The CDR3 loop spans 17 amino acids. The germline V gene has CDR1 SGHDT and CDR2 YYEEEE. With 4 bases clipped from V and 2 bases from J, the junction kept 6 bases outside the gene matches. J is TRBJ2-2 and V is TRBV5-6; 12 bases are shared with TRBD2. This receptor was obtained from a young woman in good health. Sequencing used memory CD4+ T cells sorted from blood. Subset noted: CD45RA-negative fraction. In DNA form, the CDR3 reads TGTGCCAGCAGCCGGAGGACTAGCGGGGCAAACACCGGGGAGCTGTTTTTT. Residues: CASSRRTSGANTGELFF.